Each of the 10 T cell receptor beta chains below was sequenced from the same sample in a study of OX40 agonist ivuxolimab in advanced cancers. Only in-frame clones appear in the TCRdb table, and some are missing; sequencing was by immunoSEQ multiplex PCR. The sample has tens of thousands of clones; around 80% are singletons. The specimen was CD4+ or CD8+ T cells sorted from blood, collected in a trial of the OX40 agonist ivuxolimab. The receptors here all came from an adult with an advanced solid tumor such as melanoma, head and neck, liver or kidney cancer.

This sequence joins TRBV30 and TRBJ1-2; TRBD1 might be the D (5 bases). This CDR3 has 16 residues. Germline V gene lookup returns CDR1 GTSNPN and CDR2 SVGIG (reference sequence). Trimming took off 4 bases at V and 3 bases at J, with 21 bases between the two ends. The CDR3 sequence: CAWIFSNRAGHYGYTF. The CDR3 region has the DNA TGTGCCTGGATATTCTCCAACCGGGCAGGGCACTATGGCTACACCTTC.

This rearrangement joins TRBV14 to TRBJ1-1; 7 bases are shared with TRBD1. V lost 6 bases and J lost 0; bases outside the gene matches: 7. Germline CDR1 and CDR2: SGHDN and FVKESK. The CDR3 runs to 15 residues. CDR3 sequence (DNA): TGTGCCAGCAGATGGGACAGCACCATGAACACTGAAGCTTTCTTT. It is translated as CASRWDSTMNTEAFF.

The chain uses TRBV5-1 and TRBJ2-1; TRBD1 might be the D (5 bases). V dropped 4 bases and J dropped 7 bases, with 12 bases sitting between them. In germline, CDR1 is SGHRS, CDR2 YFSETQ. This CDR3 has 13 residues. DNA for the CDR3: TGCGCCAGCAGCCCGACCGACAGAAATGAGCAGTTCTTC. It codes for CASSPTDRNEQFF.

This clone is a singleton in its sample. The genes are TRBV29-1 and TRBJ2-1; no definite D call. This CDR3 comprises 14 residues. Germline CDR1 SQVTM, CDR2 ANQGSEA. V lost 3 bases to trimming and J lost 4 bases, with 13 bases between them. Here the CDR3 reads CSVDGQVLYNEQFF. The CDR3 nucleotides read TGCAGCGTTGACGGGCAGGTATTATACAATGAGCAGTTCTTC.

The rearrangement links TRBV2 to TRBJ2-2; the match to TRBD2 covers 10 bases. The CDR3 sequence is 16 residues long. The ends lost 6 bases at V and 5 bases at J; junction bases unmatched: 9. The germline gives CDR1 SNHLY, CDR2 FYNNEI. Here the CDR3 DNA reads TGTGCCAGCAGGGGGGTAGCGGGAGGTACTACCGGGGAGCTGTTTTTT. This sequence encodes CASRGVAGGTTGELFF.

The CDR3 sequence is CASSLFWQNTIYF. In DNA form, the CDR3 reads TGTGCCAGCAGCTTATTTTGGCAAAACACCATATATTTT. V gene TRBV7-2 combines with J gene TRBJ1-3; no clear D. Germline V lookup: CDR1 SGHTA, CDR2 FQGNSA. The CDR3 length is 13 residues. Trimming took off 2 bases at V and 6 bases at J, with 8 bases between the two ends.

V and J are TRBV4-1 and TRBJ2-7, with 8 bases identical to TRBD2. V gave up 3 bases and J gave up 0 bases; unmatched junction bases: 13. Per germline, CDR1 MGHRA and CDR2 YSYEKL. The CDR3 contains 18 residues. The CDR3 DNA is TGCGCCAGCAGCCATTCCGGGACTAGTCGATTCGACTCCTACGAGCAGTACTTC. Amino acid sequence: CASSHSGTSRFDSYEQYF.

This chain uses TRBV5-4 with TRBJ1-5, with TRBD1 matching over 8 bases. Germline lookup yields CDR1 SGHNT and CDR2 YYREEE (reference sequence). V dropped 4 bases and J dropped 6; count of bases not matched to a gene: 6. This CDR3 has 14 residues. CDR3 in amino acids: CASSRRQGSQPQHF. For the CDR3, the DNA is TGTGCCAGCAGCCGCAGACAGGGGAGTCAGCCCCAGCATTTT.

The count of this clone is one. The chain recombines TRBV2 with TRBJ2-2; D not certain. Trimming pared 1 base from V and 1 base from J, leaving 1 base between. CDR1 is SNHLY and CDR2 is FYNNEI in the germline V gene. The CDR3 is 13 residues long. This CDR3 is CASSEVNTGELFF. DNA of the CDR3: TGTGCCAGCAGTGAAGTGAACACCGGGGAGCTGTTTTTT. Filled out from reference TRBV2 and TRBJ2-2, the complete variable domain reads EPEVTQTPSHQVTQMGQEVILRCVPISNHLYFYWYRQILGQKVEFLVSFYNNEISEKSEIFDDQFSVERPDGSNFTLKIRSTKLEDSAMYFCASSEVNTGELFFGEGSRLTVL.

The rearrangement joins TRBV4-1 to TRBJ2-1; 10 bases line up with TRBD1. V gave up 0 bases and J gave up 8 bases; unmatched junction bases: 10. The CDR3 runs to 17 residues. Germline assignment: CDR1 MGHRA and CDR2 YSYEKL. The CDR3 bases are TGCGCCAGCAGCCAAGAACGCGACAGGGGGCTTCTTGATGAGCAGTTCTTC. It is translated as CASSQERDRGLLDEQFF.